One and the same sample provided the 6 T cell receptor beta chains below, sequenced in a study of blood T cell repertoires in COVID-19. The data were produced by immunoSEQ multiplex PCR, yet TCRdb's version contains in-frame clones alone and is incomplete. The sample lists under 65,000 clones, roughly nine tenths seen once, with roughly 21% in the top ten. Sequenced sample: peripheral blood. These receptors all stem from a woman at least 80 years old with COVID-19, enrolled during active disease.

V is TRBV5-4 and J is TRBJ1-2; perhaps TRBD1 as D (5 bases). The CDR3 consists of 15 residues. Trimming pared 0 bases from V and 6 bases from J, leaving 15 bases between. The germline V gene encodes CDR1 SGHNT and CDR2 YYREEE (reference sequence). CDR3 sequence reads: CASSLVGASLNGYTF. DNA for the CDR3: TGTGCCAGCAGCTTGGTTGGGGCGAGTTTAAATGGCTACACCTTC.

This chain uses TRBV3-1 (or the pseudogene TRBV3-2) with TRBJ1-3; 8 bases are a match to TRBD1. There are 14 residues in the CDR3. Germline loops: CDR1 LGHDT, CDR2 YNNKEL (reference sequence). V shed 6 bases, J shed 4 bases, and the junction held 5 bases outside the gene matches. Written as DNA, the CDR3 is TGTGCCAGCAGTCGTCAGGGGGCCGGAAACACCATATATTTT. This codes for CASSRQGAGNTIYF.

The gene calls are TRBV30 and TRBJ2-1; D possibly corresponds to TRBD1 (5 bases). In germline, CDR1 is GTSNPN, CDR2 SVGIG (reference sequence). Trimming left V 2 bases short and J 0 bases short, with 17 bases between. The CDR3 is 17 amino acids. The CDR3 sequence: CAWSLGGAPSSYNEQFF. In DNA, the CDR3 is TGTGCCTGGAGTCTCGGTGGGGCCCCCAGCTCCTACAATGAGCAGTTCTTC. Full variable domain (remainder filled in from reference TRBV30 and TRBJ2-1): SQTIHQWPATLVQPVGSPLSLECTVEGTSNPNLYWYRQAAGRGLQLLFYSVGIGQISSEVPQNLSASRPQDRQFILSSKKLLLSDSGFYLCAWSLGGAPSSYNEQFFGPGTRLTVL.

The chain employs TRBV7-2 and TRBJ1-5; D perhaps matches TRBD1 (6 bases). The CDR3 has 15 residues. Trimming shortened V by 1 base and J by 1 base, and 8 bases separated the two germline ends. In germline, CDR1 is SGHTA, CDR2 FQGNSA. Here the CDR3 reads CASSLGQGSNQPQHF. The CDR3 nucleotides read TGTGCCAGCAGCTTAGGGCAGGGGAGCAATCAGCCCCAGCATTTT.

The chain employs TRBV2 and TRBJ2-1; 10 bases fit TRBD1. From germline, CDR1 is SNHLY and CDR2 FYNNEI. Germline trimming cut 6 bases from V and 10 bases from J; bases unmatched to any gene: 6. The CDR3 has 13 residues. The CDR3 sequence: CASSRQGAWEQFF. CDR3 in DNA: TGTGCCAGCAGCCGACAGGGGGCATGGGAGCAGTTCTTC.

This chain connects TRBV30 to TRBJ2-6, with D maybe TRBD1 (7 bases). The CDR3 runs to 19 residues. The germline V gene encodes CDR1 GTSNPN and CDR2 SVGIG (reference sequence). V was trimmed by 0 bases and J by 0 bases, leaving 18 bases between them. CDR3 residues: CAWSVSVRGVGSGANVLTF. DNA of the CDR3: TGTGCCTGGAGTGTATCGGTCAGGGGGGTGGGCTCTGGGGCCAACGTCCTGACTTTC.